Described below is a single T cell receptor (beta chain) sequence and its context. Its antigen is undetermined. Other nucleotide sequences in the sample specify the same CDR3. This entry belongs to a study of cytomegalovirus exposure and HLA in healthy donors. Study results and caveats: In most subjects, TCR beta sequences reportedly gave accurate predictions of HLA-A and HLA-B alleles.

CDR1 and CDR2 from the germline V gene are KGHSH and LQKENI. Trimming pared 3 bases from V and 4 bases from J, leaving 9 bases between. This CDR3 is built from 13 residues. PCR involved 60 Vbeta and 13 Jbeta primers. TCRdb keeps only in-frame clones here, not all; method: immunoSEQ multiplex PCR. The data hold roughly 99,000 clones, with roughly 80% observed a single time. The material sequenced was PBMCs. This sequence joins TRBV18 and TRBJ1-2, with D possibly TRBD1 on 6 matching bases. This sequence was found in a man aged 25-40 years in good health and CMV-seronegative. CDR3 sequence (DNA): TGTGCCAGCTCACCCGGACAGATCTATGGCTACACCTTC. Protein product: CASSPGQIYGYTF.